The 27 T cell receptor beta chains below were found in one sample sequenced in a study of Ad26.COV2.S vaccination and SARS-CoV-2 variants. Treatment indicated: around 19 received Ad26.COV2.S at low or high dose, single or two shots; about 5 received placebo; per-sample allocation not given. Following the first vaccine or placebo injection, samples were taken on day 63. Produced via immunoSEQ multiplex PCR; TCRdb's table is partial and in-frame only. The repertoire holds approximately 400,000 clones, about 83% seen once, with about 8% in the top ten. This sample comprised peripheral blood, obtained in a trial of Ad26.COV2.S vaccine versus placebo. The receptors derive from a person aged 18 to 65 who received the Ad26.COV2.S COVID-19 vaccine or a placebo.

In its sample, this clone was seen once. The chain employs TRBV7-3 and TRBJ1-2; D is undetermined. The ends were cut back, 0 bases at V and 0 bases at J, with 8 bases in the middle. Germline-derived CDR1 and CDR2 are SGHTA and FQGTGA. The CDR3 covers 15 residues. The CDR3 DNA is TGTGCCAGCAGCTTAACGGCCCAATCTAACTATGGCTACACCTTC. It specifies CASSLTAQSNYGYTF.

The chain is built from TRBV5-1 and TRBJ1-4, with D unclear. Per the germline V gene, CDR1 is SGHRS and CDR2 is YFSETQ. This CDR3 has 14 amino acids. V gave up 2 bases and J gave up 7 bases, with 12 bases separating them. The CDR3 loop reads CASSFEVGFEKLFF. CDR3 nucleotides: TGCGCCAGCAGCTTCGAGGTCGGATTTGAAAAACTGTTTTTT.

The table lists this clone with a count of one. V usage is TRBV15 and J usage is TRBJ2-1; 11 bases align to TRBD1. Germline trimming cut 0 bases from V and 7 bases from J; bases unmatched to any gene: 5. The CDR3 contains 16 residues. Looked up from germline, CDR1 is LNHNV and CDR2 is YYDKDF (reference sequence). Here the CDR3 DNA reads TGTGCCACCAGCAGAGACGGGACAGGGGGGGAAAATGAGCAGTTCTTC. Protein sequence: CATSRDGTGGENEQFF.

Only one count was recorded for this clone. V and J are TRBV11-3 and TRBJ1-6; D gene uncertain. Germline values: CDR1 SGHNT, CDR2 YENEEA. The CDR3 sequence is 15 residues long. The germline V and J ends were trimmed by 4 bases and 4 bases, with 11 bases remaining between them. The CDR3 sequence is CASSSPNIYNSPLHF. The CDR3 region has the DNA TGTGCCAGCAGCTCGCCGAATATTTATAATTCACCCCTCCACTTT.

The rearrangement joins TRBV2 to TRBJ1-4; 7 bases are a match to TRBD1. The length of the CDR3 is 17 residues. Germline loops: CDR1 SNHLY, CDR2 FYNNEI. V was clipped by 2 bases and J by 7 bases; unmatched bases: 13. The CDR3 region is CASSERGFRGWGEKLFF. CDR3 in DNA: TGTGCCAGCAGTGAAAGAGGCTTCAGGGGGTGGGGTGAAAAACTGTTTTTT. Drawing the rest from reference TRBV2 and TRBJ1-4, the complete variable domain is EPEVTQTPSHQVTQMGQEVILRCVPISNHLYFYWYRQILGQKVEFLVSFYNNEISEKSEIFDDQFSVERPDGSNFTLKIRSTKLEDSAMYFCASSERGFRGWGEKLFFGSGTQLSVL.

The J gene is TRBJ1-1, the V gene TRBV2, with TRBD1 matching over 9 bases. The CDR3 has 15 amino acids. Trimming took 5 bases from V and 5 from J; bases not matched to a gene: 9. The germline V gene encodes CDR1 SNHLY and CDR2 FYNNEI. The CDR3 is CASSSQGARGTEAFF. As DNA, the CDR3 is TGTGCCAGCAGTTCACAGGGGGCGCGGGGTACTGAAGCTTTCTTT.

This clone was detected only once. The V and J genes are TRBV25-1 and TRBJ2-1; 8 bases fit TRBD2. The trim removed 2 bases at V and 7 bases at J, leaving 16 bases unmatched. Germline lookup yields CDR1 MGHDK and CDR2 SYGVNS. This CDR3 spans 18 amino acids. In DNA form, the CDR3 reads TGTGCCAGCAGTGAAGGCGGGGATACGGGAGGGCCGAGTAATGAGCAGTTCTTC. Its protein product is CASSEGGDTGGPSNEQFF. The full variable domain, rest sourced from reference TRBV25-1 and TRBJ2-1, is EADIYQTPRYLVIGTGKKITLECSQTMGHDKMYWYQQDPGMELHLIHYSYGVNSTEKGDLSSESTVSRIRTEHFPLTLESARPSHTSQYLCASSEGGDTGGPSNEQFFGPGTRLTVL.

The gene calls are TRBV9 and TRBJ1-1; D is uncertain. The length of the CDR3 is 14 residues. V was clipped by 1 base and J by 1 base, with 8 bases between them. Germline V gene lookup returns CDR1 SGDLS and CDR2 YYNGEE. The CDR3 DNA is TGTGCCAGCAGCGTACATCTTTCGAACACTGAAGCTTTCTTT. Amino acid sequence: CASSVHLSNTEAFF.

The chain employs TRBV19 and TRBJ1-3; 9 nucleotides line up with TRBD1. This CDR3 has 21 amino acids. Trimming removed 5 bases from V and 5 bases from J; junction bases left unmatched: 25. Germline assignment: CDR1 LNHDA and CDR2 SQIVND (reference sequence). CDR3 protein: CASSLPGRDRDLVFMRNTIYF. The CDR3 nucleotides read TGTGCCAGTAGTCTCCCCGGCCGGGACAGGGACCTAGTATTTATGAGAAACACCATATATTTT.

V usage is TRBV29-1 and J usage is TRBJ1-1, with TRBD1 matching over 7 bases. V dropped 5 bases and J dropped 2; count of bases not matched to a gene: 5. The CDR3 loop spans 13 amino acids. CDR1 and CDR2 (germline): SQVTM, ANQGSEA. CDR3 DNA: TGCAGCGTTCACAGGGGAGGAAACACTGAAGCTTTCTTT. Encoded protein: CSVHRGGNTEAFF.

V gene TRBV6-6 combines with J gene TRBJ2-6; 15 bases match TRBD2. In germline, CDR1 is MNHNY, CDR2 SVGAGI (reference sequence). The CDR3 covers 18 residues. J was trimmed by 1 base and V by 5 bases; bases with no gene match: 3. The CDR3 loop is CASSPGLAGGSGANVLTF. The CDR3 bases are TGTGCCAGCAGTCCCGGACTAGCGGGGGGGTCTGGGGCCAACGTCCTGACTTTC.

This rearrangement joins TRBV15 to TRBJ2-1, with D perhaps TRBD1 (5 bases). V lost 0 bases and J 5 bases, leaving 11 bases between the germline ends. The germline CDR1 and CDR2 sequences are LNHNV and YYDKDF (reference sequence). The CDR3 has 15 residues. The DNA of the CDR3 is TGTGCCACCAGCAGAGATAAAGGGGTAAACAATGAGCAGTTCTTC. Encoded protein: CATSRDKGVNNEQFF.

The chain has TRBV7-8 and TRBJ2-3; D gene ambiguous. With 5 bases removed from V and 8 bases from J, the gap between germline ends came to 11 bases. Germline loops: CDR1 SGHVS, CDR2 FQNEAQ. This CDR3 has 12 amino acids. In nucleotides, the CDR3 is TGTGCCAGCAGCCCTGGCCGAGGTACGCAGTATTTT. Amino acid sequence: CASSPGRGTQYF.

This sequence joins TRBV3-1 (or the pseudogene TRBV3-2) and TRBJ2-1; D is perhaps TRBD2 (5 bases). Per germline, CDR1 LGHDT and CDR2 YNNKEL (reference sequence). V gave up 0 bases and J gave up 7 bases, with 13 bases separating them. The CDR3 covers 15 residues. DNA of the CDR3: TGTGCCAGCAGCCAAGATTTGGGGAGTAGAAATGAGCAGTTCTTC. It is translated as CASSQDLGSRNEQFF.

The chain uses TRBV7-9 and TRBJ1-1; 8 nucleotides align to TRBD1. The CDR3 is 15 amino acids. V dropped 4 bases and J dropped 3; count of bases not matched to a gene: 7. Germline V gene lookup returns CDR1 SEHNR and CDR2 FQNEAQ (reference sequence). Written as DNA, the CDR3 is TGTGCCAGCAGCTGGCACGGACAGGGTTACACTGAAGCTTTCTTT. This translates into CASSWHGQGYTEAFF.

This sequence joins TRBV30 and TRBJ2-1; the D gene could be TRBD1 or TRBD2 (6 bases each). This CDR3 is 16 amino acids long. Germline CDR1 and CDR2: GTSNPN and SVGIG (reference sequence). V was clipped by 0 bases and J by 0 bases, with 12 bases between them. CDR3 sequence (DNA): TGTGCCTGGAGTGTACGGGGGCTGAGCTCCTACAATGAGCAGTTCTTC. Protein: CAWSVRGLSSYNEQFF.

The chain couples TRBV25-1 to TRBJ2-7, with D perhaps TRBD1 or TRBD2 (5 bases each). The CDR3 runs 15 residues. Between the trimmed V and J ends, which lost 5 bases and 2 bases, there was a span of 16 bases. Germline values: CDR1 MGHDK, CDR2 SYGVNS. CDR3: CASSPRDGNTYEQYF. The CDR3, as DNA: TGTGCCAGCAGTCCTCGGGACGGAAATACCTACGAGCAGTACTTC.

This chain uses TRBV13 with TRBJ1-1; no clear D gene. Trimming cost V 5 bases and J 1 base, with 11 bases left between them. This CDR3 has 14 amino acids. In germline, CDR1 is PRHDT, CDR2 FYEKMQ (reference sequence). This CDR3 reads CASSPGRANTEAFF. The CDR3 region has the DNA TGTGCCAGCAGCCCCGGGAGGGCGAACACTGAAGCTTTCTTT.

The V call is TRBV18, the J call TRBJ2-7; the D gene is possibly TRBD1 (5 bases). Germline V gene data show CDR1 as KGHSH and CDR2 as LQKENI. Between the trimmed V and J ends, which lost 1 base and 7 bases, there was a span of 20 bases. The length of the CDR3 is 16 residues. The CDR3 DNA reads TGTGCCAGCTCACCACAGATTCAGGCTGGGGCTAAAGAGCAGTACTTC. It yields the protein CASSPQIQAGAKEQYF.

The CDR3 loop reads CSVVTGADTEAFF. CDR3 bases: TGCAGCGTTGTCACAGGGGCGGACACTGAAGCTTTCTTT. The J gene is TRBJ1-1, the V gene TRBV29-1, with 7 bases fitting TRBD1. With V trimmed by 4 bases and J by 3 bases, 5 bases remained unmatched. CDR3 length: 13 residues. Germline V lookup: CDR1 SQVTM, CDR2 ANQGSEA.

CDR3 in amino acids: CASSPSGTGVLAEAFF. The CDR3 nucleotides are TGTGCCAGCTCACCGTCCGGGACAGGGGTCCTGGCTGAAGCTTTCTTT. V is TRBV18 and J is TRBJ1-1; TRBD1 matches 10 bases. Trimming removed 3 bases from V and 6 bases from J; junction bases left unmatched: 10. Germline CDR1 is KGHSH and CDR2 is LQKENI. The CDR3 is 16 amino acids.

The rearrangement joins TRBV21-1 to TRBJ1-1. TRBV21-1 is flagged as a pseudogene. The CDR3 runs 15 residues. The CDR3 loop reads CASSSRTVLGTEAFF. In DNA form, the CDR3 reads TGTGCCAGCAGCTCTCGGACCGTCCTGGGGACTGAAGCTTTCTTT.

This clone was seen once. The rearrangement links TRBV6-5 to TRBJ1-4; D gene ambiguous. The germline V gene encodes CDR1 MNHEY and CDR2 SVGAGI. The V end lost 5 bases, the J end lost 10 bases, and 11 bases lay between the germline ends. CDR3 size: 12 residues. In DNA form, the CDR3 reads TGTGCCAGCAGTCAACTAGGGCGAAAACTGTTTTTT. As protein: CASSQLGRKLFF.

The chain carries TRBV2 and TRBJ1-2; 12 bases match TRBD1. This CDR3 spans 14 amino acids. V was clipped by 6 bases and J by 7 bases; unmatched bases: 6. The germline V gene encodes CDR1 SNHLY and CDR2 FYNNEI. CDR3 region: CASRGTGGVFGYTF. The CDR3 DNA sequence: TGTGCCAGCAGGGGGACAGGGGGCGTTTTTGGCTACACCTTC.

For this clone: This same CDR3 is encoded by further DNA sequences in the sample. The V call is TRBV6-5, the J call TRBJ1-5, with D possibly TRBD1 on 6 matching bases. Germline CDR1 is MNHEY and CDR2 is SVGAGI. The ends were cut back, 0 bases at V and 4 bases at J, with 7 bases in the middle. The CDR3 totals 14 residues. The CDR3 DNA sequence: TGTGCCAGCAGTTACTCCAGGGGTAATCAGCCCCAGCATTTT. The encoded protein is CASSYSRGNQPQHF.

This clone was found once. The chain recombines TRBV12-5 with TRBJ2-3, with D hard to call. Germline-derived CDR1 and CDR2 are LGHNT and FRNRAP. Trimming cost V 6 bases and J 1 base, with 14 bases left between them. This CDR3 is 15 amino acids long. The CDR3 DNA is TGTGCTAGTGGCCCCCCACGGCTGGGCACAGATACGCAGTATTTT. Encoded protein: CASGPPRLGTDTQYF.

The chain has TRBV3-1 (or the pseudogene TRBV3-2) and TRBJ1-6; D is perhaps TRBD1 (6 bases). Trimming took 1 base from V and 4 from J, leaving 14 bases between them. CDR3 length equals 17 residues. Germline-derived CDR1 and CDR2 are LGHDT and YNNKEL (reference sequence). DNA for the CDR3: TGTGCCAGCAGCCAAGTAGGGGGGCCCATATATAATTCACCCCTCCACTTT. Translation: CASSQVGGPIYNSPLHF.